The source of this T cell receptor (beta chain) is a study of CD8+ T cells in alopecia areata (dated by TCRdb to between 2017 and 2018). Regarding the study in general: High-throughput TCRbeta sequencing was used to examine T cell clonal expansion in alopecia areata in both the C3H/HeJ mouse model and human patients. On the human side, TCRbeta sequencing was run on scalp tissue and on sorted CD4+ and CD8+ peripheral blood T cells from healthy controls and from alopecia areata patients with either patchy or totalis/universalis disease. Scalp clonality was compared across normal scalp (n=4), patchy alopecia areata scalp (n=8), and alopecia totalis/universalis scalp (n=8). RNA came from the PAXgene miRNA kit for fixed scalp, the miRNeasy kit for PBMCs, and the RNeasy kit for mouse skin. TCRbeta CDR3 regions were amplified by immunoSEQ multiplex PCR with 35 Vbeta forward and 13 Jbeta reverse primers. Paper-wide results and their limitations: Compared with mice, TCR sequences shared between patients were less clear, possibly partly because of HLA diversity across the patient population. Compared with normal scalp, lesional scalp, particularly in alopecia totalis/universalis, had higher clonality and more expanded CD8+ clones, which suggests antigenic drive. Unlike mouse skin, which is dominated by gammadelta T cells, normal human skin has resident alphabeta T cells that are also sequenced, and this complicates analysis of the scalp TCR repertoire.

Regarding this clone: The target of this receptor is not known. One base away there is no much larger clone; base qualities are not given.

Lesional scalp punch biopsies and peripheral blood were collected from alopecia areata patients. PBMCs were isolated by density centrifugation and stained for CD3, CD4 and CD8, after which CD4+ and CD8+ T cells were sorted on a FACSAria. Untreated alopecia areata patients were recruited as part of a multicenter biomarker study. For 4 to 6 biomarker-study patients, blood CD8+ T cells were further sorted into NKG2D-low and NKG2D-high fractions. Trimming takes 3 bases off V and 7 bases off J; junction bases not matched to a gene: 6. Taken from cysteine to phenylalanine, the CDR3 has 14 residues. Of all the DNA, just the CDR3 is kept, 42 bases in frame from base 1. The CDR1 and CDR2 encoded by the germline V gene (reference sequence) are MNHEY and SMNVEV. Receptor libraries were prepared by the immunoSEQ multiplex PCR assay. To provide template for TCR sequencing, every sample had RNA extracted and reverse transcribed into cDNA. SuperScript III was used for first-strand cDNA synthesis, primed with a 2:1 mix of oligo-dT and random hexamers. A synthetic immune receptor repertoire was used to measure amplification bias, and any remaining bias was corrected computationally. The original methods were these. Raw reads were preprocessed for error removal, and CDR3 was defined according to IMGT conventions as running from the conserved cysteine to phenylalanine. To get clonality, Shannon entropy was normalized by log2 of the number of productive unique TCRs and the result was subtracted from 1. Scalp TCRbeta sequences were cross-referenced with sorted blood CD4 and CD8 repertoires so that the CD4 or CD8 identity of scalp clones could be inferred. Not all clones reach the TCRdb copy of this immuneACCESS table, which keeps in-frame sequences only. Checked studies attribute under half of the gap to unresolved V genes and leave the rest unexplained. D and trimming were read from the DNA, whereas the V and J calls and clone size are those reported in that table. For this sample there are 100,000 to 120,000 clones; under 60% appear just once. The ten largest clones capture around 23% of the sample.

The chain uses TRBV27 and TRBJ2-1; 7 nucleotides in the junction match TRBD2. The sequence derives from a human donor with alopecia areata. The sample was NKG2D-low CD8+ T cells sorted from blood. The label giving this sample's cell subset or site can be read as: sorted CD8+ NKG2D-low blood T cells. The CDR3 has the sequence CASSFTSVSNEQFF. The nucleotide sequence is TGTGCCAGCAGTTTCACTAGCGTGAGTAATGAGCAGTTCTTC.